This TCR beta chain was captured by sequencing in a study of T cell responses to AZD1222 COVID-19 vaccine. General study findings and limits: Epitopes outside B.1.351 and B.1.1.7 mutated regions reportedly drew nearly half of spike TCRs. Baseline seropositivity occurred in only a handful of AZD1222 recipients. A rise in Spike-specific TCR breadth and depth followed two AZD1222 doses.

As concerns this clone: Its antigen is not identified.

Libraries were prepared by immunoSEQ multiplex PCR; TCRdb keeps only in-frame clonotypes and omits some of them. The data contain about 120,000 clones, around 83% of them singletons. The germline V gene encodes CDR1 DFQATT and CDR2 SNEGSKA (reference sequence). The length of the CDR3 is 9 residues. The clonotype was recovered from an adult who received the AZD1222 COVID-19 vaccine. The input for sequencing was peripheral blood, taken 28 days after the second AZD1222 dose. The chain uses TRBV20-1 and TRBJ1-2; no firm D call. This chain's CDR3 is CGTSGGYTF. The DNA of the CDR3 is TGCGGAACCTCGGGTGGCTACACCTTC.